A single sample gave rise to the 19 T cell receptor beta chains below, sequenced in a study of blood T cell repertoires in COVID-19. The method was immunoSEQ multiplex PCR; TCRdb's version includes in-frame clones alone and lacks a portion of them. This repertoire shows about 180,000 clones, more than 70% found once; its top ten account for approximately 4%. The sequenced material came from peripheral blood. These receptors were taken from a woman under 40 with acute or convalescent COVID-19.

The chain is built from TRBV6-5 and TRBJ2-1; 10 nucleotides align to TRBD2. CDR3 length: 14 residues. V gave up 6 bases and J gave up 7 bases; unmatched junction bases: 6. The germline V gene encodes CDR1 MNHEY and CDR2 SVGAGI. The CDR3 DNA follows: TGTGCCAGCAGCGATCTAGCGGGAGAGAATGAGCAGTTCTTC. This translates into CASSDLAGENEQFF.

The sample holds one count of this clone. The gene calls are TRBV27 and TRBJ2-3; tentatively, D is TRBD2 (5 bases). Germline assignment: CDR1 MNHEY and CDR2 SMNVEV (reference sequence). V was cut by 4 bases and J by 2 bases, with 13 bases left in between. This CDR3 comprises 15 residues. The CDR3 sequence: CASSSRTPHTDTQYF. The DNA for the CDR3 is TGTGCCAGCAGTTCCCGGACTCCTCACACAGATACGCAGTATTTT.

The chain links TRBV20-1 to TRBJ1-2, with 9 bases fitting TRBD1. CDR1 DFQATT and CDR2 SNEGSKA come from the germline V gene (reference sequence). This CDR3 comprises 13 residues. The V segment lost 3 bases and the J segment 7 bases; nucleotides outside the gene matches: 6. CDR3 sequence: CSASPGTGIGYTF. CDR3 sequence (DNA): TGCAGTGCTAGTCCCGGGACAGGGATTGGCTACACCTTC.

This clone came up once. V is TRBV2 and J is TRBJ2-2, with 9 nucleotides matching TRBD2. V shed 7 bases, J shed 6 bases, and the junction held 3 bases outside the gene matches. CDR1 and CDR2 from the germline V gene are SNHLY and FYNNEI. The CDR3 length is 13 residues. CDR3 nucleotides: TGTGCCAGCAAGGCGGGAGGGCCCGGGGAGCTGTTTTTT. As protein: CASKAGGPGELFF. The full variable domain, with the rest looked up from reference TRBV2 and TRBJ2-2, is EPEVTQTPSHQVTQMGQEVILRCVPISNHLYFYWYRQILGQKVEFLVSFYNNEISEKSEIFDDQFSVERPDGSNFTLKIRSTKLEDSAMYFCASKAGGPGELFFGEGSRLTVL.

The CDR3 loop reads CASSSSWSRSYEQYF. The CDR3 DNA follows: TGTGCCAGCAGCTCATCCTGGAGCCGGTCCTACGAGCAGTACTTC. The J gene is TRBJ2-7, the V gene TRBV7-8; unclear D gene. The V end lost 4 bases, the J end lost 1 base, and 14 bases lay between the germline ends. The CDR3 contains 15 residues. Germline CDR1 SGHVS, CDR2 FQNEAQ. The complete variable domain, with remaining parts taken from reference TRBV7-8 and TRBJ2-7, reads GAGVSQSPRYKVAKRGQDVALRCDPISGHVSLFWYQQALGQGPEFLTYFQNEAQLDKSGLPSDRFFAERPEGSVSTLKIQRTQQEDSAVYLCASSSSWSRSYEQYFGPGTRLTVT.

The chain couples TRBV7-6 to TRBJ2-2, with D possibly being TRBD2 (5 bases). Trimming shortened V by 2 bases and J by 7 bases, and 8 bases separated the two germline ends. Germline values: CDR1 SGHVS, CDR2 FNYEAQ. The CDR3 has 13 amino acids. CDR3 loop: CASSLIRDGELFF. CDR3 bases: TGTGCCAGCAGCTTAATTCGGGACGGGGAGCTGTTTTTT. The full variable domain, its missing parts supplied by reference TRBV7-6 and TRBJ2-2, is GAGVSQSPRYKVTKRGQDVALRCDPISGHVSLYWYRQALGQGPEFLTYFNYEAQQDKSGLPNDRFSAERPEGSISTLTIQRTEQRDSAMYRCASSLIRDGELFFGEGSRLTVL.

The chain uses TRBV4-1 and TRBJ2-1, with 12 positions matching TRBD2. This CDR3 region has 19 residues. J was trimmed by 4 bases and V by 4 bases; bases with no gene match: 14. CDR1 and CDR2 from the germline V gene are MGHRA and YSYEKL. As DNA, the CDR3 is TGCGCCAGCAGCCCCCTCCGTCTAGCGGGAGGGGGGGGGTACAATGAGCAGTTCTTC. This encodes CASSPLRLAGGGGYNEQFF.

The chain combines TRBV27 with TRBJ1-4, with TRBD1 matching over 7 bases. The CDR3 is made up of 15 amino acids. V was clipped by 5 bases and J by 5 bases; unmatched bases: 8. CDR1 is MNHEY, CDR2 SMNVEV, per germline (reference sequence). The CDR3 DNA is TGTGCCAGCAGTACAGTGACAGGGTGGAATGAAAAACTGTTTTTT. Translating gives CASSTVTGWNEKLFF.

This clone appeared once. This chain uses TRBV11-2 with TRBJ2-2; 8 bases match TRBD2. Germline trimming cut 5 bases from V and 7 bases from J; bases unmatched to any gene: 12. Germline V gene data show CDR1 as SGHAT and CDR2 as FQNNGV. This CDR3 region has 16 residues. DNA of the CDR3: TGTGCCAGCAGCCCCAGGTCCGGGAGGGCGGACGGGGAGCTGTTTTTT. Translated, it gives CASSPRSGRADGELFF.

This chain connects TRBV6-5 to TRBJ2-3; D is perhaps TRBD2 (6 bases). The CDR3 sequence is 15 residues long. The ends were cut back, 0 bases at V and 6 bases at J, with 13 bases in the middle. Germline-derived CDR1 and CDR2 are MNHEY and SVGAGI. The CDR3 reads CASSYSGGTTDTQYF. Written as DNA, the CDR3 is TGTGCCAGCAGTTACTCGGGCGGGACCACGGATACGCAGTATTTT.

This sequence joins TRBV11-2 and TRBJ2-5; no clear D. Between the trimmed V and J ends, which lost 2 bases and 5 bases, there was a span of 15 bases. Germline V lookup: CDR1 SGHAT, CDR2 FQNNGV. CDR3 length: 15 residues. The DNA for the CDR3 is TGTGCCAGCAGCTTATTGTTTACCGTCGCGGAGACCCAGTACTTC. This sequence encodes CASSLLFTVAETQYF.

The gene calls are TRBV11-2 and TRBJ2-4, with a weak D call TRBD2 (6 bases). Germline V gene sequence: CDR1 SGHAT, CDR2 FQNNGV. Trimming removed 6 bases from V and 1 base from J, with 10 bases in between. This CDR3 comprises 14 residues. This CDR3 is CASSYGGAKNIQYF. The DNA for the CDR3 is TGTGCCAGCAGTTATGGGGGGGCCAAAAACATTCAGTACTTC.

This chain connects TRBV19 to TRBJ2-2; tentative D call: TRBD2 (6 bases). Germline-derived CDR1 and CDR2 are LNHDA and SQIVND (reference sequence). The CDR3 runs to 13 residues. Trimming removed 6 bases at V and 4 bases at J, with 9 bases between. This CDR3 reads CASSGSITGELFF. In DNA, the CDR3 is TGTGCCAGTAGCGGGAGTATCACCGGGGAGCTGTTTTTT.

This chain uses TRBV5-4 with TRBJ2-5; 8 nucleotides align to TRBD2. With V trimmed by 5 bases and J by 3 bases, 12 bases remained unmatched. Per the germline V gene, CDR1 is SGHNT and CDR2 is YYREEE (reference sequence). This CDR3 region has 16 residues. For the CDR3, the DNA is TGTGCCAGCAGTCGGGGGACTAGTCGTGGGAAAGAGACCCAGTACTTC. It translates to CASSRGTSRGKETQYF.

This clone was recorded once. J is TRBJ2-7 and V is TRBV10-3, with D possibly matching TRBD2 (5 bases). Trimming left V 3 bases short and J 9 bases short, with 21 bases between. Germline V gives CDR1 ENHRY, CDR2 SYGVKD. The CDR3 runs to 15 residues. CDR3 sequence reads: CAISERTSSLNGQYF. Written as DNA, the CDR3 is TGTGCCATCAGTGAACGGACTTCCTCCCTTAATGGGCAGTACTTC.

The V gene is TRBV5-1, the J gene TRBJ2-1; the D gene is possibly TRBD2 (7 bases). Germline V gene data show CDR1 as SGHRS and CDR2 as YFSETQ. CDR3 length: 14 amino acids. Between the trimmed V and J ends, which lost 2 bases and 6 bases, there was a span of 12 bases. CDR3 in amino acids: CASSFAGEGNEQFF. The CDR3 region has the DNA TGCGCCAGCAGCTTCGCAGGGGAGGGCAATGAGCAGTTCTTC.

The V gene is TRBV5-4, the J gene TRBJ1-2, with TRBD1 identical over 9 bases. V shed 7 bases and J 2 bases; nucleotides not matched to a gene: 6. CDR1 and CDR2 (germline): SGHNT, YYREEE (reference sequence). The CDR3 is 14 residues long. CDR3 sequence (DNA): TGTGCCAGCCGGCTTGGGACAGGGAACTATGGCTACACCTTC. Translated: CASRLGTGNYGYTF.

This chain uses TRBV6-2 or TRBV6-3 with TRBJ2-3, with D maybe TRBD1 (5 bases). V lost 5 bases, J lost 6 bases, and 18 bases lay in between. CDR1 is MNHEY, CDR2 SVGEGT, per germline. The CDR3 sequence is 15 residues long. CDR3 protein: CASSETANLRDTQYF. The CDR3 DNA sequence: TGTGCCAGCAGTGAGACAGCCAACCTCAGGGATACGCAGTATTTT.

J is TRBJ2-7 and V is TRBV5-1; 9 bases line up with TRBD1. J gave up 4 bases and V 1 base, and 9 bases lay outside the gene matches. This CDR3 has 16 residues. Looked up from germline, CDR1 is SGHRS and CDR2 is YFSETQ. CDR3 residues: CASSLQPGQGSYEQYF. The CDR3 DNA reads TGCGCCAGCAGCTTGCAACCGGGACAGGGATCATACGAGCAGTACTTC.